A selection of T cell receptor beta chains follows, all from one sample in a study of cytomegalovirus exposure and HLA in healthy donors. Sequenced by immunoSEQ multiplex PCR; TCRdb stores in-frame clones only, minus some. The data contain about 250,000 clones, about 75% of them singletons. The specimen sequenced was PBMCs. The receptors were sampled from a female donor in good health and CMV-seronegative. Both conserved end residues are trimmed from each CDR3. The size entry is marked missing in some rows and otherwise reads once, few, many or a size class.

CDR3aa	abundance	j_gene	v_gene
AWAGQGLYEQY	NA	TRBJ2-7	TRBV30
ASSGRGYNEQF	once	TRBJ2-1	TRBV6-5
ASSMRQGKQPQH	once	TRBJ1-5	TRBV19
ATRGPSGYEQY	few	TRBJ2-7	TRBV6-5
ASSESEHEQY	once	NA	TRBV10-1
ASSSWTGPAEF	NA	TRBJ2-1	TRBV19
ASSPGTSGVRTDTQY	NA	TRBJ2-3	TRBV7-2
ASSLANGANYGYT	NA	TRBJ1-2	TRBV5-5
ASSSGQGEWDTEAF	NA	TRBJ1-1	TRBV11-3
SVEGQQGGTDTQY	NA	TRBJ2-3	TRBV29-1
ASSDGTGPYEQY	NA	TRBJ2-7	TRBV6-1
ASSQDPGLAYNEQF	once	TRBJ2-1	TRBV4-1
ASSIDFGGDSYNEQF	NA	TRBJ2-1	TRBV19
ASSLRLAGEQREQY	NA	TRBJ2-7	TRBV7-9
SVIQGGMGTGELF	once	TRBJ2-2	TRBV29-1